The 12 T cell receptor beta chains below were found in one sample sequenced in a study of Graves' ophthalmopathy and Graves' hyperthyroidism. Amplification of the TCR beta CDR3 regions used RNA transcripts (as template). Following a first-round RT-PCR that used HTBI primers, a second-round multiplex PCR was carried out. TCRdb re-analysed the multiplex PCR reads in MiXCR, keeping a single row per CDR3 protein. The sample records about 1.1 million distinct CDR3 sequences, approximately 35% being singletons. Material for sequencing was peripheral blood or thyroid tissue (not recorded which). These receptors all come from an adult man with Graves' hyperthyroidism.

The chain couples TRBV12-3 or TRBV12-4 to TRBJ2-2, with TRBD1 matching over 7 bases. J gave up 2 bases and V 4 bases, and 10 bases lay outside the gene matches. The CDR3 is made up of 17 amino acids. The CDR3 sequence: CASSYSQGLRNTGELFF. CDR3 coding DNA: TGTGCCAGCAGTTATTCACAGGGGCTCCGAAACACCGGGGAGCTGTTTTTT.

This clonotype has ten or more counts. The chain couples TRBV19 to TRBJ2-2, with D possibly being TRBD1 (6 bases). Trimming left V 4 bases short and J 4 bases short, with 13 bases between. The germline CDR1 and CDR2 sequences are LNHDA and SQIVND (reference sequence). This CDR3 has 15 amino acids. The CDR3 DNA reads as TGTGCCAGTAGTACTCTGACAGGATCCACCGGGGAGCTGTTTTTT. This sequence encodes CASSTLTGSTGELFF.

The sample holds a few counts of this clonotype. The genes are TRBV12-3 or TRBV12-4 and TRBJ1-2; no reliable D call. This CDR3 comprises 11 residues. Written as DNA, the CDR3 is TGTGCTAGTGGTTTGTCGGCACCCTGGACCTTC. It is translated as CASGLSAPWTF.

With respect to this clonotype: A much larger clone differs by one base, so this may be a read error. The gene calls are TRBV20-1 and TRBJ1-3, with TRBD1 identical over 7 bases. The CDR3 is 14 residues long. CDR1 and CDR2 (germline): DFQATT, SNEGSKA (reference sequence). V lost 6 bases to trimming and J lost 4 bases; unmatched junction nucleotides: 9. The CDR3 loop is CSATDRVGGNTIYF. The CDR3, as DNA: TGCAGTGCCACTGACAGGGTGGGAGGAAACACCATATATTTT.

This clonotype was observed a few times. The CDR3 sequence is CASSLSAGLEAFF. Written as DNA, the CDR3 is TGTGCCAGCAGTTTATCGGCCGGACTTGAAGCTTTCTTT. The V call is TRBV27, the J call TRBJ1-1, with unresolved D. The CDR3 is 13 amino acids. The V end lost 0 bases, the J end lost 7 bases, and 9 bases lay between the germline ends. Looked up from germline, CDR1 is MNHEY and CDR2 is SMNVEV (reference sequence).

Notes on this clonotype: One base away lies a much larger clone, so this may be a sequencing read error. The V gene is TRBV7-7, the J gene TRBJ2-7; D is unclear. Trimming stripped 1 base from V and 6 bases from J, with 19 bases between. CDR3 length: 16 amino acids. Germline V gives CDR1 SSHAT, CDR2 FNYEAQ (reference sequence). CDR3 coding DNA: TGTGCCAGCAGCTTAGGACCAGGAGTGATCCCCTCCGAGCAGTACTTC. This encodes CASSLGPGVIPSEQYF.

With respect to this clonotype: Since a much larger clone is just one base distant, this may be a read error. The chain uses TRBV20-1 and TRBJ2-7, with 11 positions matching TRBD2. The CDR3 spans 16 residues. Germline CDR1 DFQATT, CDR2 SNEGSKA (reference sequence). Trimming cost V 0 bases and J 9 bases; bases outside gene matches: 13. The CDR3 DNA reads TGCAGTGCTAGAGATCTAAGGGGACTAGCGGCTGCTGGGCAGTACTTC. Protein: CSARDLRGLAAAGQYF.

The chain is built from TRBV28 and TRBJ2-7, with 7 bases fitting TRBD1. The CDR3 has 14 amino acids. Germline lookup yields CDR1 MDHEN and CDR2 SYDVKM. J lost 6 bases, V lost 6 bases, and 11 bases had no gene match. CDR3 in DNA: TGTGCCAGCAGACAAGGACAGGCAGGTTCCGAGCAGTACTTC. Translated: CASRQGQAGSEQYF.

This clonotype has at least ten counts. The chain joins TRBV10-1 to TRBJ2-5, with 8 bases lining up with TRBD2. Trimming cost V 0 bases and J 0 bases; bases outside gene matches: 0. The germline V gene encodes CDR1 WNHNN and CDR2 SYGVQD (reference sequence). This CDR3 has 15 residues. The CDR3 DNA sequence: TGCGCCAGCAGTGAGTCGGGACTAGACCAAGAGACCCAGTACTTC. It translates to CASSESGLDQETQYF.

This clonotype was counted at least ten times. The gene calls are TRBV4-3 and TRBJ1-6; 10 nucleotides agree with TRBD1. Germline CDR1 reads LGHNA; CDR2 reads YSLEER. J gave up 9 bases and V 1 base, and 3 bases lay outside the gene matches. There are 15 residues in the CDR3. In DNA form, the CDR3 reads TGCGCCAGCAGCCAAGCGGGACAGGGGATTTCACCCCTCCACTTT. Its protein product is CASSQAGQGISPLHF.

This clonotype was found many times. The genes are TRBV2 and TRBJ2-2; D not certain. The CDR3 consists of 12 residues. Per the germline V gene, CDR1 is SNHLY and CDR2 is FYNNEI. Trimming stripped 3 bases from V and 7 bases from J, with 6 bases between. The CDR3 sequence: CASSDLGGELFF. The CDR3 coding sequence is TGTGCCAGCAGTGACCTTGGCGGGGAGCTGTTTTTT.

The rearrangement joins TRBV28 to TRBJ2-7; no clear D gene. CDR1 is MDHEN, CDR2 SYDVKM, per germline. Trimming pared 8 bases from V and 3 bases from J, leaving 5 bases between. The CDR3 extends over 10 amino acids. CDR3 nucleotide sequence: TGTGCCAGCGGATTCTACGAGCAGTACTTC. It codes for CASGFYEQYF.